Listed here are 25 T cell receptor beta chains from one sample, sequenced in a study of T cell repertoires in cytomegalovirus infection. Their target antigens are unknown. TCRdb fed the reads into MiXCR, producing one record per CDR3 protein. The sample records 400,000 to 600,000 distinct CDR3 sequences, roughly 43% being singletons. The source was cultured PBMCs, collected from culture after CMV antigen stimulation. The receptors stem from a human donor in good health (CMV status not recorded). Some clones in this sample may be carry-over from other donors' samples.

This clonotype was counted once. The V gene is TRBV3-1, the J gene TRBJ2-2; TRBD1 aligns across 7 bases. The CDR3 contains 14 residues. V shed 2 bases, J shed 6 bases, and the junction held 3 bases outside the gene matches. The germline V gene encodes CDR1 LGHDT and CDR2 YNNKEL (reference sequence). CDR3 sequence: CASSQLDRAGELFF. The CDR3 DNA reads TGTGCCAGCAGCCAACTCGACAGGGCCGGGGAGCTGTTTTTT. The variable domain in full, completed from reference TRBV3-1 and TRBJ2-2, reads DTAVSQTPKYLVTQMGNDKSIKCEQNLGHDTMYWYKQDSKKFLKIMFSYNNKELIINETVPNRFSPKSPDKAHLNLHINSLELGDSAVYFCASSQLDRAGELFFGEGSRLTVL.

The rearrangement joins TRBV7-2 to TRBJ1-3, with D possibly being TRBD1 (6 bases). V gave up 5 bases and J gave up 0 bases, with 17 bases separating them. Germline V gene lookup returns CDR1 SGHTA and CDR2 FQGNSA. The CDR3 totals 17 residues. The DNA of the CDR3 is TGTGCCAGCAGCCCATGGGCCGGGACACTCTCTGGAAACACCATATATTTT. Its translation: CASSPWAGTLSGNTIYF.

V gene TRBV11-2 combines with J gene TRBJ2-7; 12 bases are a match to TRBD1. Germline lookup yields CDR1 SGHAT and CDR2 FQNNGV. The CDR3 contains 16 residues. Unmatched junction bases numbered 10, after V lost 4 bases and J lost 6 bases. CDR3 sequence reads: CASSSFTGTGGREQYF. The CDR3 region has the DNA TGTGCCAGCAGCTCTTTTACCGGGACAGGGGGCCGCGAGCAGTACTTC.

The chain recombines TRBV5-6 with TRBJ2-7; 7 bases match TRBD1. This CDR3 spans 15 amino acids. The germline V gene encodes CDR1 SGHDT and CDR2 YYEEEE. Trimming at V came to 4 bases and at J to 0 bases, leaving 7 bases not matched to a gene. CDR3 in amino acids: CASSHRGPSSYEQYF. Here the CDR3 DNA reads TGTGCCAGCAGCCACAGGGGACCCAGCTCCTACGAGCAGTACTTC.

This clonotype has a handful of counts. This chain connects TRBV19 to TRBJ2-7; no clear D gene. This CDR3 is built from 16 residues. The germline gives CDR1 LNHDA, CDR2 SQIVND (reference sequence). V lost 5 bases and J 0 bases, leaving 17 bases between the germline ends. In nucleotides, the CDR3 is TGTGCCAGTAGTGATTCGGGCAGGTTGAGCTCCTACGAGCAGTACTTC. Translation gives CASSDSGRLSSYEQYF.

The V gene is TRBV5-1, the J gene TRBJ1-4; D gene uncertain. This CDR3 spans 15 amino acids. V lost 4 bases and J lost 7, with 17 bases in between. Germline assignment: CDR1 SGHRS and CDR2 YFSETQ. The CDR3 nucleotides are TGCGCCAGCAGCCCGGACCCGGGATATAGTGAAAAACTGTTTTTT. The encoded protein is CASSPDPGYSEKLFF.

The gene calls are TRBV20-1 and TRBJ1-5; tentative D call: TRBD1 (5 bases). There are 12 residues in the CDR3. The V gene's germline CDR1 is DFQATT and CDR2 SNEGSKA (reference sequence). V was shortened by 5 bases and J by 11 bases, with 16 bases between the two germline ends. CDR3 in amino acids: CSARQPQGAQHF. CDR3 DNA sequence: TGCAGTGCTCGACAGCCCCAGGGAGCCCAGCATTTT.

This clonotype was observed a few times. The chain employs TRBV7-9 and TRBJ2-4, with 10 bases lining up with TRBD1. Looked up from germline, CDR1 is SEHNR and CDR2 is FQNEAQ (reference sequence). V lost 5 bases to trimming and J lost 9 bases; unmatched junction nucleotides: 10. The CDR3 has 15 residues. This CDR3 is CASSVHSGQGRIQYF. The CDR3 nucleotides read TGTGCCAGCAGCGTTCACTCGGGACAGGGGCGCATTCAGTACTTC. The full variable domain, with the rest looked up from reference TRBV7-9 and TRBJ2-4, is DTGVSQNPRHKITKRGQNVTFRCDPISEHNRLYWYRQTLGQGPEFLTYFQNEAQLEKSRLLSDRFSAERPKGSFSTLEIQRTEQGDSAMYLCASSVHSGQGRIQYFGAGTRLSVL.

V and J are TRBV4-1 and TRBJ2-3, with TRBD2 matching 8 bases. The length of the CDR3 is 18 residues. CDR1 is MGHRA, CDR2 YSYEKL, per germline. J lost 0 bases, V lost 4 bases, and 12 bases had no gene match. The CDR3 reads CASSPSDGGGSSTDTQYF. For the CDR3, the DNA is TGCGCCAGCAGCCCGTCGGACGGGGGGGGCTCTAGCACAGATACGCAGTATTTT.

This rearrangement joins TRBV5-4 to TRBJ1-4, with D maybe TRBD1 (5 bases). V lost 4 bases to trimming and J lost 0 bases, with 16 bases between them. The CDR3 is 17 amino acids. From germline, CDR1 is SGHNT and CDR2 YYREEE (reference sequence). The CDR3 nucleotides are TGTGCCAGCAGCCCGGGACCACGTCTTGCAACTAATGAAAAACTGTTTTTT. Its protein is CASSPGPRLATNEKLFF.

The chain uses TRBV12-3 or TRBV12-4 and TRBJ2-7, with TRBD1 matching 7 bases. Trimming removed 2 bases from V and 3 bases from J; junction bases left unmatched: 4. The CDR3 consists of 14 residues. CDR3 sequence reads: CASSLRQGFYEQYF. CDR3 DNA sequence: TGTGCCAGCAGTTTAAGACAGGGATTCTACGAGCAGTACTTC.

This clonotype was counted a few times. The chain employs TRBV6-1 and TRBJ2-3; D not resolved. This CDR3 region has 14 residues. V lost 4 bases to trimming and J lost 0 bases, with 8 bases between them. The germline gives CDR1 MNHNS, CDR2 SASEGT. CDR3 sequence reads: CASSALQSTDTQYF. The DNA of the CDR3 is TGTGCCAGCAGTGCACTACAGAGCACAGATACGCAGTATTTT.

This clonotype turned up a few times. This chain uses TRBV6-1 with TRBJ1-5, with D possibly matching TRBD1 (5 bases). Germline loops: CDR1 MNHNS, CDR2 SASEGT. The V gene lost 5 bases and the J gene lost 3 bases, with 14 bases spanning the gap. The CDR3 extends over 15 amino acids. The DNA for the CDR3 is TGTGCCAGCAGTTCCCCCGGGGGGTTCAATCAGCCCCAGCATTTT. It is translated as CASSSPGGFNQPQHF.

The chain is built from TRBV7-2 and TRBJ2-3; a weak D match, TRBD2 (5 bases). From germline, CDR1 is SGHTA and CDR2 FQGNSA. Deletions cut 1 base from V and 0 bases from J, with 8 bases between. The CDR3 extends over 15 amino acids. CDR3 bases: TGTGCCAGCAGCTTAGTAGCGTATAGCACAGATACGCAGTATTTT. Translated, it gives CASSLVAYSTDTQYF.

V gene TRBV2 combines with J gene TRBJ1-2; D is perhaps TRBD1 (6 bases). This CDR3 contains 18 residues. V lost 5 bases, J lost 1 base, and 23 bases lay in between. Germline assignment: CDR1 SNHLY and CDR2 FYNNEI. The CDR3 bases are TGTGCCAGCAGTCCCTACCCCCGGACAGTATACAGTAACTATGGCTACACCTTC. Translating gives CASSPYPRTVYSNYGYTF.

V usage is TRBV5-1 and J usage is TRBJ1-1, with 10 bases identical to TRBD1. V shed 4 bases and J 5 bases; nucleotides not matched to a gene: 8. CDR1 is SGHRS and CDR2 is YFSETQ in the germline V gene. This CDR3 contains 15 residues. DNA of the CDR3: TGCGCCAGCAGCGGCCCGGGACAGGGGCTAACTGAAGCTTTCTTT. Translation: CASSGPGQGLTEAFF. Supplemented by reference TRBV5-1 and TRBJ1-1, the full variable domain reads KAGVTQTPRYLIKTRGQQVTLSCSPISGHRSVSWYQQTPGQGLQFLFEYFSETQRNKGNFPGRFSGRQFSNSRSEMNVSTLELGDSALYLCASSGPGQGLTEAFFGQGTRLTVV.

V is TRBV28 and J is TRBJ1-6, with 8 bases matching TRBD1. The CDR3 is made up of 15 amino acids. From germline, CDR1 is MDHEN and CDR2 SYDVKM. Germline trimming cut 5 bases from V and 10 bases from J; bases unmatched to any gene: 10. The CDR3 loop is CASSPRTGRGSPLHF. CDR3 coding DNA: TGTGCCAGCAGTCCTCGGACAGGGAGGGGGTCACCCCTCCACTTT. The full variable domain, completed using reference TRBV28 and TRBJ1-6, is DVKVTQSSRYLVKRTGEKVFLECVQDMDHENMFWYRQDPGLGLRLIYFSYDVKMKEKGDIPEGYSVSREKKERFSLILESASTNQTSMYLCASSPRTGRGSPLHFGNGTRLTVT.

The rearrangement uses TRBV6-5 and TRBJ2-7; 11 bases are a match to TRBD2. This CDR3 spans 15 amino acids. The V segment lost 6 bases and the J segment 7 bases; nucleotides outside the gene matches: 11. CDR1 MNHEY and CDR2 SVGAGI come from the germline V gene. Written as DNA, the CDR3 is TGTGCCAGCAGGGCACGGATAGCGGGAGGGCGGGAGCAGTACTTC. Its translation is CASRARIAGGREQYF.

There are a few counts of this clonotype. This chain uses TRBV12-3 or TRBV12-4 with TRBJ2-1, with 13 bases fitting TRBD2. J gave up 9 bases and V 6 bases, and 5 bases lay outside the gene matches. The CDR3 has 14 amino acids. CDR3 coding DNA: TGTGCCAGCAGAACTAGCGGGGGGGCCTTTGAGCAGTTCTTC. As protein: CASRTSGGAFEQFF.

This clonotype turned up a few times. The rearrangement links TRBV12-3 or TRBV12-4 to TRBJ2-1; TRBD2 matches at 10 bases. The J segment lost 2 bases and the V segment lost 3 bases, leaving 4 bases of the junction unmatched. The CDR3 covers 16 residues. Written as DNA, the CDR3 is TGTGCCAGCAGTTTCAGACTAGCGGGCACCTACAATGAGCAGTTCTTC. It specifies CASSFRLAGTYNEQFF.

V gene TRBV10-3 combines with J gene TRBJ2-3; TRBD1 is a possible D gene (6 bases). V was clipped by 0 bases and J by 2 bases, with 9 bases between them. The germline V gene has CDR1 ENHRY and CDR2 SYGVKD. CDR3 length equals 15 residues. The CDR3 sequence is CAISESRDITDTQYF. CDR3 in DNA: TGTGCCATCAGTGAGTCAAGGGACATCACAGATACGCAGTATTTT.

The chain recombines TRBV7-8 with TRBJ2-1; 7 bases match TRBD1. J lost 6 bases, V lost 7 bases, and 12 bases had no gene match. CDR3 length: 15 residues. Germline V CDR1 and CDR2: SGHVS, FQNEAQ. CDR3 amino acids: CASTLTRDSRNEQFF. The CDR3 DNA follows: TGTGCCAGCACCTTGACCCGGGACAGTCGCAATGAGCAGTTCTTC.

This clonotype appeared a single time. The chain recombines TRBV12-3 or TRBV12-4 with TRBJ1-5; D possibly corresponds to TRBD1 (6 bases). V lost 3 bases and J lost 5, with 23 bases in between. CDR3 length: 18 amino acids. The CDR3 coding sequence is TGTGCCAGCAGTTTTTCCGGGGGGCAGGCCTTGTCGTATCAGCCCCAGCATTTT. Protein sequence: CASSFSGGQALSYQPQHF.

The chain recombines TRBV7-8 with TRBJ2-1; 8 bases are shared with TRBD2. Germline V gene data show CDR1 as SGHVS and CDR2 as FQNEAQ. The CDR3 is 15 residues long. The J segment lost 9 bases and the V segment lost 5 bases, leaving 12 bases of the junction unmatched. CDR3 DNA: TGTGCCAGCAGCCCTGGACTAGCTTTTCTTGCTGAGCAGTTCTTC. Its protein is CASSPGLAFLAEQFF.

This clonotype was seen ten or more times. The chain employs TRBV7-2 and TRBJ1-4, with D possibly matching TRBD1 (6 bases). Looked up from germline, CDR1 is SGHTA and CDR2 is FQGNSA. V shed 5 bases and J shed 0 bases, with 10 bases lying between them. This CDR3 comprises 15 residues. The CDR3 is CASSRTGTTNEKLFF. CDR3 nucleotides: TGTGCCAGCAGCCGAACAGGGACAACTAATGAAAAACTGTTTTTT.